A single sample is the source of the 15 T cell receptor beta chains below, sequenced in a study of regulatory T cells in long-lasting Graves disease. Sequencing libraries for TCR beta were prepared with iRepertoire HTBI primers and Arm-PCR of CDR3 regions. TCRdb used MiXCR to reprocess the multiplex PCR reads, holding one entry per CDR3 protein. The data contain 300,000 to 400,000 distinct CDR3 sequences, about 14% of them singletons. Regarding time point: newly diagnosed GD, antithyroid drugs for less than 3 months. RNA isolated from PBMCs was used to make the TCR library. The sample consisted of peripheral blood mononuclear cells (PBMCs), taken at new diagnosis, from a patient treated with antithyroid drugs. The receptors derive from a female donor with Graves disease.

The rearrangement uses TRBV5-1 and TRBJ2-3; a weak D match, TRBD2 (5 bases). CDR1 and CDR2 from the germline V gene are SGHRS and YFSETQ. Trimming pared 1 base from V and 5 bases from J, leaving 14 bases between. CDR3 size: 15 residues. CDR3 coding DNA: TGCGCCAGCAGCTTGTCCGCGTCGGGAATAGATACGCAGTATTTT. Protein product: CASSLSASGIDTQYF. Full variable domain (missing parts from reference TRBV5-1 and TRBJ2-3): KAGVTQTPRYLIKTRGQQVTLSCSPISGHRSVSWYQQTPGQGLQFLFEYFSETQRNKGNFPGRFSGRQFSNSRSEMNVSTLELGDSALYLCASSLSASGIDTQYFGPGTRLTVL.

Note on this clonotype: It is likely a read error: a sequence one base away is far more abundant. This sequence joins TRBV6-2 or TRBV6-3 and TRBJ1-1; TRBD1 is a possible D gene (6 bases). Germline V gene lookup returns CDR1 MNHEY and CDR2 SVGEGT. This CDR3 comprises 13 residues. The CDR3 protein is CVSRGDLNTEAFF. CDR3 in DNA: TGTGTCAGCAGGGGCGACCTGAACACTGAAGCTTTCTTT.

In its sample, this clonotype was seen many times. The chain employs TRBV2 and TRBJ2-1; TRBD2 is a possible D gene (6 bases). The V gene's germline CDR1 is SNHLY and CDR2 FYNNEI. The CDR3 is 14 amino acids. The ends were cut back, 6 bases at V and 6 bases at J, with 15 bases in the middle. CDR3 bases: TGTGCCAGCAGACTAGCCGGATTCCCCAATGAGCAGTTCTTC. Protein product: CASRLAGFPNEQFF.

This clonotype was observed many times. This chain connects TRBV12-3 or TRBV12-4 to TRBJ2-5; D is perhaps TRBD1 (5 bases). CDR3 size: 17 residues. Trimming took 6 bases from V and 0 from J, leaving 20 bases between them. CDR3 protein: CASSGAIPTGHQETQYF. CDR3 nucleotide sequence: TGTGCCAGCAGCGGCGCGATCCCTACAGGCCACCAAGAGACCCAGTACTTC.

There are many counts of this clonotype. The chain couples TRBV7-9 to TRBJ2-5, with 7 bases that match TRBD1. Trimming removed 5 bases from V and 1 base from J; junction bases left unmatched: 4. The length of the CDR3 is 14 residues. The germline V gene has CDR1 SEHNR and CDR2 FQNEAQ (reference sequence). DNA of the CDR3: TGTGCCAGCAGCGGGTGGGACAGCCAAGAGACCCAGTACTTC. Its translation: CASSGWDSQETQYF.

This clonotype was counted ten times or more. V gene TRBV11-2 combines with J gene TRBJ1-2; no firm D call. This CDR3 contains 12 residues. CDR1 and CDR2 from the germline V gene are SGHAT and FQNNGV. V lost 5 bases and J 2 bases, leaving 6 bases between the germline ends. The CDR3 DNA reads TGTGCCAGCAGCCGCTTCAACTATGGCTACACCTTC. It yields the protein CASSRFNYGYTF.

This clonotype was observed at least ten times. The J gene is TRBJ2-1, the V gene TRBV24-1; tentatively, D is TRBD1 or TRBD2 (5 bases each). Trimming shortened V by 3 bases and J by 3 bases, and 14 bases separated the two germline ends. Looked up from germline, CDR1 is KGHDR and CDR2 is SFDVKD. This CDR3 has 16 amino acids. CDR3 sequence: CATSDRGTGIYNEQFF. The CDR3 nucleotides are TGTGCCACCAGTGATCGTGGGACCGGGATCTACAATGAGCAGTTCTTC.

This clonotype was recorded a few times. The rearrangement joins TRBV5-1 to TRBJ2-1, with 10 nucleotides matching TRBD2. Germline trimming cut 4 bases from V and 0 bases from J; bases unmatched to any gene: 10. Germline loops: CDR1 SGHRS, CDR2 YFSETQ. The CDR3 consists of 18 residues. CDR3 in amino acids: CASSPTTRTSGSYNEQFF. The CDR3 region has the DNA TGCGCCAGCAGCCCTACCACCCGGACTAGCGGCTCCTACAATGAGCAGTTCTTC.

This clonotype was detected ten times or more. The V call is TRBV7-3, the J call TRBJ2-1, with D hard to call. CDR1 and CDR2 (germline): SGHTA, FQGTGA. V was cut by 3 bases and J by 8 bases, with 14 bases left in between. There are 14 residues in the CDR3. CDR3 amino acids: CASSLLGEWDEQFF. Here the CDR3 DNA reads TGTGCCAGCAGCTTGCTCGGCGAATGGGATGAGCAGTTCTTC.

The rearrangement links TRBV7-8 to TRBJ1-1, with a tentative D call TRBD1 (6 bases). This CDR3 is 17 amino acids long. The germline V gene has CDR1 SGHVS and CDR2 FQNEAQ. V lost 1 base to trimming and J lost 4 bases, with 19 bases between them. CDR3 in DNA: TGTGCCAGCAGCTTAGATGTGGGGGCCGTGATGGTCACTGAAGCTTTCTTT. Protein: CASSLDVGAVMVTEAFF.

This clonotype has a count of ten or more. J is TRBJ1-5 and V is TRBV12-3 or TRBV12-4; D possibly corresponds to TRBD1 (6 bases). This CDR3 has 14 amino acids. Trimming stripped 5 bases from V and 5 bases from J, with 13 bases between. The CDR3 loop reads CASSPDRLDQPQHF. In nucleotides, the CDR3 is TGTGCCAGCAGTCCTGACAGGTTGGATCAGCCCCAGCATTTT.

The rearrangement links TRBV18 to TRBJ1-5; tentative D call: TRBD1 (5 bases). With 5 bases removed from V and 8 bases from J, the gap between germline ends came to 16 bases. Germline CDR1 is KGHSH and CDR2 is LQKENI. The CDR3 is made up of 14 amino acids. In DNA form, the CDR3 reads TGTGCCAGCTCAACGGACGGGGAGGGGAAGCCCCAGCATTTT. This codes for CASSTDGEGKPQHF.

This clonotype was recorded many times. This rearrangement joins TRBV7-3 to TRBJ2-5; no definite D call. Germline CDR1 and CDR2: SGHTA and FQGTGA. The CDR3 consists of 13 residues. Trimming left V 4 bases short and J 1 base short, with 7 bases between. CDR3 in amino acids: CASSSTSQETQYF. Here the CDR3 DNA reads TGTGCCAGCAGCTCGACAAGCCAAGAGACCCAGTACTTC.

The genes are TRBV5-5 and TRBJ2-3; 7 nucleotides align to TRBD2. The CDR3 is made up of 19 amino acids. V was clipped by 4 bases and J by 3 bases; unmatched bases: 20. The V gene's germline CDR1 is SGHKS and CDR2 YYEKEE (reference sequence). The CDR3, as DNA: TGTGCCAGCAGCGTAGGCCAAAGGACACAAGCGGGAAGGACAGATACGCAGTATTTT. This sequence encodes CASSVGQRTQAGRTDTQYF.

On this clonotype itself: Just one base apart from a much larger clone, this may be a read error. V gene TRBV11-2 combines with J gene TRBJ1-5; tentative D call: TRBD1 (5 bases). The CDR3 is made up of 15 amino acids. With 7 bases removed from V and 1 base from J, the gap between germline ends came to 14 bases. Per germline, CDR1 SGHAT and CDR2 FQNNGV. This CDR3 is CASNSQGLSNQPQHF. The CDR3, as DNA: TGTGCCAGCAACTCCCAGGGCCTGAGCAATCAGCCCCAGCATTTT.